This entry lists 19 T cell receptor beta chains sequenced from one sample in a study of T cell repertoires in ileal Crohn's disease. Profiling relied on immunoSEQ multiplex PCR, and the TCRdb table lists in-frame clones only, not all of them. This table has 25,000 to 30,000 clones, about 81% appearing once. The source material was ileal tissue. The receptors derive from an adult with Crohn's disease.

CDR3 nucleotide sequence: TGTGCCAGCAGCGCCGGGGGGGCCCAGTACTTC. Amino acid sequence: CASSAGGAQYF. The V gene is TRBV9, the J gene TRBJ2-5; 8 bases are shared with TRBD2. Germline V gene sequence: CDR1 SGDLS, CDR2 YYNGEE. Losses at the gene ends were 3 bases for V and 9 bases for J; bases not matched to a gene: 1. The CDR3 runs to 11 residues.

The V call is TRBV4-3, the J call TRBJ1-2; tentative D call: TRBD1 (5 bases). This CDR3 is built from 16 residues. The V gene lost 0 bases and the J gene lost 0 bases, with 11 bases spanning the gap. The germline gives CDR1 LGHNA, CDR2 YSLEER. CDR3 amino acids: CASSQDSGGANYGYTF. CDR3 nucleotide sequence: TGCGCCAGCAGCCAAGACTCCGGAGGGGCTAACTATGGCTACACCTTC.

The chain links TRBV11-2 to TRBJ2-7; D unresolved. The CDR3 runs 14 residues. The germline V gene encodes CDR1 SGHAT and CDR2 FQNNGV. V was clipped by 4 bases and J by 0 bases, with 10 bases between them. The DNA for the CDR3 is TGTGCCAGCAGCTCCAGGATCTCCTCCTACGAGCAGTACTTC. This encodes CASSSRISSYEQYF.

The J gene is TRBJ2-2, the V gene TRBV7-2, with D possibly TRBD1 on 6 matching bases. CDR1 and CDR2 (germline): SGHTA, FQGNSA. V was pared by 5 bases and J by 4 bases, with 14 bases between. The CDR3 is made up of 15 amino acids. The CDR3 reads CASSPTGIGTGELFF. The CDR3 DNA reads as TGTGCCAGCAGCCCCACAGGGATCGGCACCGGGGAGCTGTTTTTT. The full variable domain, its missing parts supplied by reference TRBV7-2 and TRBJ2-2, is GAGVSQSPSNKVTEKGKDVELRCDPISGHTALYWYRQSLGQGLEFLIYFQGNSAPDKSGLPSDRFSAERTGGSVSTLTIQRTQQEDSAVYLCASSPTGIGTGELFFGEGSRLTVL.

The J gene is TRBJ2-2, the V gene TRBV7-2, with D perhaps matching TRBD1 (5 bases). The CDR3 loop spans 14 amino acids. The germline V and J ends were trimmed by 4 bases and 5 bases, with 11 bases remaining between them. Germline CDR1 reads SGHTA; CDR2 reads FQGNSA. The CDR3 protein is CASSSMGPTGELFF. CDR3 nucleotide sequence: TGTGCCAGCAGCTCTATGGGGCCGACCGGGGAGCTGTTTTTT. Complete variable domain (other parts from reference TRBV7-2 and TRBJ2-2): GAGVSQSPSNKVTEKGKDVELRCDPISGHTALYWYRQSLGQGLEFLIYFQGNSAPDKSGLPSDRFSAERTGGSVSTLTIQRTQQEDSAVYLCASSSMGPTGELFFGEGSRLTVL.

The rearrangement joins TRBV30 to TRBJ2-3, with TRBD1 as a possible D gene (7 bases). Germline CDR1 and CDR2: GTSNPN and SVGIG (reference sequence). The CDR3 length is 14 residues. V dropped 3 bases and J dropped 5 bases, with 15 bases sitting between them. The CDR3 is CAWSWRGPVDTQYF. The CDR3 DNA follows: TGTGCCTGGAGCTGGAGGGGGCCGGTAGATACGCAGTATTTT.

With respect to this clone: The same CDR3 is also encoded by other DNA sequences in this sample. The V and J genes are TRBV6-1 and TRBJ1-5; D possibly corresponds to TRBD1 (5 bases). CDR1 and CDR2 (germline): MNHNS, SASEGT. Trimming shortened V by 6 bases and J by 0 bases, and 9 bases separated the two germline ends. This CDR3 comprises 14 residues. The DNA of the CDR3 is TGTGCCAGCAGCCTACAGGATAGCAATCAGCCCCAGCATTTT. Protein sequence: CASSLQDSNQPQHF.

V gene TRBV27 combines with J gene TRBJ1-2; 7 bases are shared with TRBD1. The CDR3 is 13 residues long. With V trimmed by 6 bases and J by 7 bases, 8 bases remained unmatched. Germline CDR1 reads MNHEY; CDR2 reads SMNVEV (reference sequence). The CDR3 loop is CASSITGVGGYTF. CDR3 bases: TGTGCCAGCAGCATCACAGGGGTGGGTGGCTACACCTTC.

This clone occurred a few times. The genes are TRBV5-1 and TRBJ2-1; 7 nucleotides line up with TRBD2. The CDR3 is 13 residues long. Losses at the gene ends were 3 bases for V and 8 bases for J; bases not matched to a gene: 5. CDR1 is SGHRS, CDR2 YFSETQ, per germline. In nucleotides, the CDR3 is TGCGCCAGCAGCTCTATTCTAGCGGATGAGCAGTTCTTC. It is translated as CASSSILADEQFF.

V is TRBV2 and J is TRBJ2-7; TRBD1 matches 9 bases. With V trimmed by 5 bases and J by 4 bases, 6 bases remained unmatched. Germline CDR1 reads SNHLY; CDR2 reads FYNNEI. The CDR3 loop spans 14 amino acids. The CDR3 DNA sequence: TGTGCCAGCAGTATAGACAGGGGGTATTACGAGCAGTACTTC. Amino acid sequence: CASSIDRGYYEQYF.

The V and J genes are TRBV7-2 and TRBJ2-2; 8 nucleotides agree with TRBD1. Per the germline V gene, CDR1 is SGHTA and CDR2 is FQGNSA. This CDR3 is 15 amino acids long. V shed 5 bases, J shed 4 bases, and the junction held 6 bases outside the gene matches. CDR3 residues: CASSLSGQATGELFF. The CDR3 nucleotides read TGTGCCAGCAGCCTTTCGGGACAGGCCACCGGGGAGCTGTTTTTT.

CDR3 residues: CSVGSSGGAETGELFF. CDR3 coding DNA: TGCAGCGTTGGATCTAGCGGGGGGGCCGAGACCGGGGAGCTGTTTTTT. J is TRBJ2-2 and V is TRBV29-1, with 12 nucleotides matching TRBD2. This CDR3 has 16 amino acids. V lost 4 bases to trimming and J lost 5 bases; unmatched junction nucleotides: 8. Germline loops: CDR1 SQVTM, CDR2 ANQGSEA.

This clone was seen a single time. The chain joins TRBV6-6 to TRBJ1-1; D unclear. The CDR3 consists of 13 residues. The germline V gene has CDR1 MNHNY and CDR2 SVGAGI (reference sequence). The ends were cut back, 3 bases at V and 6 bases at J, with 11 bases in the middle. The CDR3 coding sequence is TGTGCCAGCAGTTATGGGCAGAAGGCTGAAGCTTTCTTT. Protein product: CASSYGQKAEAFF.

V gene TRBV5-1 combines with J gene TRBJ1-1; tentative D call: TRBD1 (5 bases). The CDR3 is made up of 15 amino acids. Per the germline V gene, CDR1 is SGHRS and CDR2 is YFSETQ. The ends were cut back, 4 bases at V and 4 bases at J, with 17 bases in the middle. The CDR3 DNA follows: TGCGCCAGCAGCCTTGATGGGGCACGTGTCACTGAAGCTTTCTTT. Translated, it gives CASSLDGARVTEAFF.

The V gene is TRBV5-1, the J gene TRBJ2-1; D unresolved. This CDR3 spans 13 amino acids. Germline V gives CDR1 SGHRS, CDR2 YFSETQ. The germline V and J ends were trimmed by 0 bases and 8 bases, with 9 bases remaining between them. The CDR3 region is CASSLEVAYEQFF. The CDR3 DNA is TGCGCCAGCAGCTTGGAGGTAGCCTATGAGCAGTTCTTC.

The gene calls are TRBV5-4 and TRBJ2-3; TRBD2 agrees at 9 bases. Per germline, CDR1 SGHNT and CDR2 YYREEE (reference sequence). The CDR3 has 16 residues. With 4 bases clipped from V and 2 bases from J, the junction kept 8 bases outside the gene matches. CDR3 residues: CASSRGSGGNTDTQYF. For the CDR3, the DNA is TGTGCCAGCAGCCGTGGTAGCGGGGGTAACACAGATACGCAGTATTTT.

CDR3 sequence reads: CASSVSTAGNTIYF. The CDR3 region has the DNA TGTGCCAGCAGCGTATCGACTGCAGGAAACACCATATATTTT. The chain employs TRBV9 and TRBJ1-3; D unresolved. V gave up 1 base and J gave up 4 bases, with 9 bases separating them. The CDR3 is made up of 14 amino acids. Germline loops: CDR1 SGDLS, CDR2 YYNGEE.

The chain carries TRBV5-4 and TRBJ1-4; D is possibly TRBD1 (5 bases). The length of the CDR3 is 14 residues. Germline CDR1 SGHNT, CDR2 YYREEE (reference sequence). The V gene lost 4 bases and the J gene lost 8 bases, with 15 bases spanning the gap. CDR3 sequence (DNA): TGTGCCAGCAGCCGCGCGGGCGGGGGAGAAAAACTGTTTTTT. Its protein product is CASSRAGGGEKLFF.

A remark on this clone: Its ends do not fully match the called genes, so a read error is possible. The V gene is TRBV19, the J gene TRBJ2-3, with 8 bases fitting TRBD1. The CDR3 sequence is 16 residues long. Per the germline V gene, CDR1 is LNHDA and CDR2 is SQIVND (reference sequence). The CDR3 loop is CASSITGGLATDAQYF. DNA for the CDR3: TGTGCCAGTAGTATTACAGGGGGTCTAGCCACAGATGCGCAGTATTTT.